The present T cell receptor beta chain was sequenced within a study of graft-versus-host responses after intestinal transplantation. Study overall: Following induction with anti-thymocyte globulin, all recipients were given tacrolimus and steroids for two to three years.

CDR1 and CDR2 (germline): SGHTS, YDEGEE. The length of the CDR3 is 15 residues. Trimming cost V 1 base and J 2 bases, with 12 bases left between them. Some clones are missing from TCRdb's copy, which holds only in-frame ones; the method was immunoSEQ multiplex PCR. The sample consists of around 110,000 clones, 90% of them appearing once. A note on this clone: The antigen remains unidentified.

This material consisted of unstimulated CD4+ T cells sorted from spleen or lymph node cells, taken before intestinal transplant. This receptor was identified in a human donor who received an intestinal transplant. This chain connects TRBV5-8 to TRBJ1-1, with D maybe TRBD1 (5 bases). This CDR3 reads CASSLQGAGNTEAFF. Here the CDR3 DNA reads TGTGCCAGCAGCTTGCAGGGAGCGGGTAACACTGAAGCTTTCTTT.